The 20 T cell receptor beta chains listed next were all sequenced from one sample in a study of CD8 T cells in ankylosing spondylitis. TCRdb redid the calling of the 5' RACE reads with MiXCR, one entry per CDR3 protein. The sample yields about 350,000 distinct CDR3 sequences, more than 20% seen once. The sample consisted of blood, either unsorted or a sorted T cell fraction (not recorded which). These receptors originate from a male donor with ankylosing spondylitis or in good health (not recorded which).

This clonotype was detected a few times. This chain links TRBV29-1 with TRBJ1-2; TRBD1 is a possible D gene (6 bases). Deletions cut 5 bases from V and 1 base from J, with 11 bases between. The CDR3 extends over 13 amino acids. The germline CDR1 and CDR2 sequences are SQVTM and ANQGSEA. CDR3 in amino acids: CSVRTVHNYGYTF. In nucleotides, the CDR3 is TGCAGCGTTCGGACAGTCCATAACTATGGCTACACCTTC.

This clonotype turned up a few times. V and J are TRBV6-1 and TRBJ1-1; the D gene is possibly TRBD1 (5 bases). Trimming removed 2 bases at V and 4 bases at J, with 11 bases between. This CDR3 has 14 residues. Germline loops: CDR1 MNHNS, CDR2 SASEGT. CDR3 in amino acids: CASSELGQATEAFF. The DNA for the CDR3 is TGTGCCAGCAGTGAATTGGGGCAGGCCACTGAAGCTTTCTTT.

The CDR3 here is CASSSSGTGLVLTGSTDTQYF. Written as DNA, the CDR3 is TGTGCCAGCAGTTCCTCCGGGACAGGGTTAGTCCTGACCGGATCCACAGATACGCAGTATTTT. The rearrangement links TRBV27 to TRBJ2-3, with 9 bases that match TRBD1. In germline, CDR1 is MNHEY, CDR2 SMNVEV (reference sequence). V dropped 4 bases and J dropped 2; count of bases not matched to a gene: 22. The length of the CDR3 is 21 residues.

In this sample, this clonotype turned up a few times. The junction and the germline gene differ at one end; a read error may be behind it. The CDR3 sequence is CASSTGTGFEQYF. CDR3 coding DNA: TGTGCTAGCAGCACCGGGACAGGATTTGAGCAGTACTTC. This chain connects TRBV7-7 to TRBJ2-7; 8 nucleotides match TRBD1. In germline, CDR1 is SSHAT, CDR2 FNYEAQ (reference sequence). This CDR3 has 13 amino acids.

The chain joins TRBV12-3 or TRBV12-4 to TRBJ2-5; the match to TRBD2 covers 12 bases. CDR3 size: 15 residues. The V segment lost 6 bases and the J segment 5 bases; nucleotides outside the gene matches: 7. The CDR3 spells CASRPGLAGFETQYF. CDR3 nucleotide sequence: TGTGCCAGCAGACCGGGACTAGCGGGCTTCGAGACCCAGTACTTC.

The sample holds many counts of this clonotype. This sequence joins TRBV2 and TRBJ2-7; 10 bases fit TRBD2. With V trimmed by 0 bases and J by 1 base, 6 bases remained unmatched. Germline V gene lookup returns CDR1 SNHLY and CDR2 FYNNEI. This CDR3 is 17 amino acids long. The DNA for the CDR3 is TGTGCCAGCAGTGAAGCGCTGAGCGGGGGGGCTTCCTACGAGCAGTACTTC. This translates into CASSEALSGGASYEQYF.

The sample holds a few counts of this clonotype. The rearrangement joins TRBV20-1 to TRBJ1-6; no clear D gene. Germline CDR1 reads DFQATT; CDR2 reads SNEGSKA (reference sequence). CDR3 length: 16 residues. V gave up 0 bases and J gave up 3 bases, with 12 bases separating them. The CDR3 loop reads CSARDRGKVYNSPLHF. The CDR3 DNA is TGCAGTGCTAGAGATCGGGGAAAGGTCTATAATTCACCCCTCCACTTT.

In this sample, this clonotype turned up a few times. CDR3 residues: CSVEGTASGYGYTF. CDR3 DNA: TGCAGCGTTGAAGGGACAGCCTCGGGCTATGGCTACACCTTC. The chain carries TRBV29-1 and TRBJ1-2; maybe TRBD1 (6 bases). The CDR3 loop spans 14 amino acids. V gave up 1 base and J gave up 4 bases, with 13 bases separating them. Per germline, CDR1 SQVTM and CDR2 ANQGSEA.

CDR3 sequence (DNA): TGTGCCAGCAGCAACACAGGGTTCGGCTACGAGCAGTACTTC. Its protein is CASSNTGFGYEQYF. The chain couples TRBV7-9 to TRBJ2-7; D possibly corresponds to TRBD1 (6 bases). V dropped 5 bases and J dropped 3 bases, with 14 bases sitting between them. The germline V gene encodes CDR1 SEHNR and CDR2 FQNEAQ (reference sequence). The CDR3 loop spans 14 amino acids. Variable domain in full (rest from reference TRBV7-9 and TRBJ2-7): DTGVSQNPRHKITKRGQNVTFRCDPISEHNRLYWYRQTLGQGPEFLTYFQNEAQLEKSRLLSDRFSAERPKGSFSTLEIQRTEQGDSAMYLCASSNTGFGYEQYFGPGTRLTVT.

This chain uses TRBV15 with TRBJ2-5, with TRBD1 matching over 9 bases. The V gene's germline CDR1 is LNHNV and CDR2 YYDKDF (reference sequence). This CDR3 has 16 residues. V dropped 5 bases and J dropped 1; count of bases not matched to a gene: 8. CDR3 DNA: TGTGCCACCAGCCTAGACCGGACAGGGGCCCAAGAGACCCAGTACTTC. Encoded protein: CATSLDRTGAQETQYF.

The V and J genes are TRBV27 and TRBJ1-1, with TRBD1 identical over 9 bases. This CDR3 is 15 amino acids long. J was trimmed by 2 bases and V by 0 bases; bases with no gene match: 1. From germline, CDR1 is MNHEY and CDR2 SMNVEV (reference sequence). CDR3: CASSLSDRGNTEAFF. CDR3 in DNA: TGTGCCAGCAGTTTATCGGACAGGGGAAACACTGAAGCTTTCTTT.

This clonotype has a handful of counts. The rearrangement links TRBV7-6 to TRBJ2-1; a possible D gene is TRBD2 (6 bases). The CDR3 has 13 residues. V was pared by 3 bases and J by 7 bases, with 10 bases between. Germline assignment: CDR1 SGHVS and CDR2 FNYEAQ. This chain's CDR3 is CASSLWGENEQFF. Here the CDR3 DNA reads TGTGCCAGCAGCTTGTGGGGGGAGAATGAGCAGTTCTTC.

The CDR3 is CASSLNPHEQYF. The CDR3 nucleotides read TGTGCCAGCAGTTTAAATCCCCACGAGCAGTACTTC. The chain recombines TRBV12-3 or TRBV12-4 with TRBJ2-7; D is uncertain. The V end was cut by 2 bases, the J end by 5 bases, with 7 bases between. This CDR3 comprises 12 residues.

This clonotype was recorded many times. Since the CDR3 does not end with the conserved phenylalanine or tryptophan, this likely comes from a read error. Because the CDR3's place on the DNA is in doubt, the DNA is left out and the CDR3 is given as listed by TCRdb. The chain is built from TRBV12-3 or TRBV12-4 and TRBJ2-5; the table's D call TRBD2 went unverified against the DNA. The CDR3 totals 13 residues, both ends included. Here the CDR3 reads CASSLAISGGASI.

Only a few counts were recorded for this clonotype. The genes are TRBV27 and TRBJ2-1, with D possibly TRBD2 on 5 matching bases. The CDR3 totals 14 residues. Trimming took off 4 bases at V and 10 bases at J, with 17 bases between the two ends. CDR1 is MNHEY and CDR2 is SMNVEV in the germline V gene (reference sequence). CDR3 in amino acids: CASSSETSPDEQFF. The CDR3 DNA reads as TGTGCCAGCAGTTCCGAAACTAGTCCCGACGAGCAGTTCTTC.

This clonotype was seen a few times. This CDR3 is CASSEGNTGELFF. CDR3 coding DNA: TGTGCCAGCAGTGAAGGTAACACCGGGGAGCTGTTTTTT. The rearrangement uses TRBV25-1 and TRBJ2-2; D uncertain. The CDR3 sequence is 13 residues long. With 2 bases removed from V and 2 bases from J, the gap between germline ends came to 3 bases. The V gene's germline CDR1 is MGHDK and CDR2 SYGVNS. Looking up the rest from reference TRBV25-1 and TRBJ2-2 gives the full variable domain: EADIYQTPRYLVIGTGKKITLECSQTMGHDKMYWYQQDPGMELHLIHYSYGVNSTEKGDLSSESTVSRIRTEHFPLTLESARPSHTSQYLCASSEGNTGELFFGEGSRLTVL.

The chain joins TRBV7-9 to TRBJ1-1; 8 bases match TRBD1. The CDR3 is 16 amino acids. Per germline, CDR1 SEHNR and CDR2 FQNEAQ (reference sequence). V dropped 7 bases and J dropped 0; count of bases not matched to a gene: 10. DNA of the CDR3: TGTGCCAGCATCCCCGGGACAGGCACCATGAACACTGAAGCTTTCTTT. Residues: CASIPGTGTMNTEAFF.

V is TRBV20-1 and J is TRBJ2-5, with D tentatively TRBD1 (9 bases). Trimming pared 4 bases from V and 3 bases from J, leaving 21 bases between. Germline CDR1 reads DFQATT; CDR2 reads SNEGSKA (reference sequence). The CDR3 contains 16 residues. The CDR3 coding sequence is TGCAGTGCTACAAACAGGGGGCCCGGGGGGGAAGAGACCCAGTACTTC. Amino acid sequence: CSATNRGPGGEETQYF.

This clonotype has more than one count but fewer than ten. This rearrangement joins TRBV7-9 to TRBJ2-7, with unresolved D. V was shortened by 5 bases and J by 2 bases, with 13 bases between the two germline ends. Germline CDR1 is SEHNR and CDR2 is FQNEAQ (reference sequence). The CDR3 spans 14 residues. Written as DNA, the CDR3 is TGTGCCAGCAGCCTCAGCCTGAAGCCCTACGAGCAGTACTTC. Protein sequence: CASSLSLKPYEQYF.

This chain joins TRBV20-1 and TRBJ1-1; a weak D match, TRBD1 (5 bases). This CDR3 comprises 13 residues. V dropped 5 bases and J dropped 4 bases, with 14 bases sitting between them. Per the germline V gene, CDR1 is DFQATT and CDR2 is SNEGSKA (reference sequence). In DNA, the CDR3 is TGCAGTGCTCCCCCGTGGGGCAGCACTGAAGCTTTCTTT. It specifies CSAPPWGSTEAFF.